These T cell receptor beta chains were read from a single sample in a study of blood T cell repertoires in COVID-19. Sequenced by immunoSEQ multiplex PCR; TCRdb stores in-frame clones only, minus some. Of tens of thousands of clones listed, about nine tenths are singletons. Sequencing was done on a sample of peripheral blood. The receptors shown here come from a woman aged 60 to 75 with COVID-19, enrolled during active disease. Both conserved end residues are part of each CDR3. D genes are given only for firm matches. Size is omitted from some rows. Given values are once, few, many or a class for expanded clones.

V gene	D gene	clone size	J gene	CDR3 protein	CDR3 DNA
TRBV20-1	TRBD1	NA	TRBJ1-2	CSAGQAYGYTF	TGCAGTGCCGGACAGGCCTATGGCTACACCTTC
TRBV5-4	NA	NA	TRBJ1-4	CASSLDQGSEKLFF	TGTGCCAGCAGCTTGGACCAGGGGAGCGAAAAACTGTTTTTT
TRBV28	NA	once	TRBJ2-5	CASCSGSQGQETQYF	TGTGCCAGCTGCTCCGGGTCCCAAGGCCAAGAGACCCAGTACTTC
TRBV30	TRBD1	NA	TRBJ1-2	CAWTETGDGYTF	TGTGCCTGGACCGAGACAGGGGATGGCTACACCTTC
TRBV11-2	TRBD1	NA	TRBJ2-7	CASSVRQGSYEQYF	TGTGCCAGCAGCGTCCGACAGGGAAGTTACGAGCAGTACTTC
TRBV7-2	TRBD1	NA	TRBJ1-3	CASSPRDRGKGNTIYF	TGTGCCAGCAGCCCCCGGGACAGGGGTAAAGGAAACACCATATATTTT
TRBV20-1	NA	NA	TRBJ1-1	CSALSWTEAFF	TGCAGTGCTCTCAGTTGGACTGAAGCTTTCTTT
TRBV7-2	NA	NA	TRBJ2-1	CASRFLSTGGKNEQFF	TGTGCCAGCAGGTTCCTCTCTACGGGTGGAAAGAATGAGCAGTTCTTC
TRBV7-9	NA	NA	TRBJ1-2	CASNQRGEGGYTF	TGTGCCAGCAACCAACGGGGGGAGGGAGGCTACACCTTC
TRBV11-2	NA	once	TRBJ1-6	CASGGTFNSPLHF	TGTGCCAGCGGAGGGACTTTTAATTCACCCCTCCACTTT
TRBV30	NA	NA	TRBJ2-1	CAWSVTASGQFF	TGTGCCTGGAGTGTAACCGCCTCGGGGCAGTTCTTC
TRBV30	TRBD1	NA	TRBJ1-5	CAWAGTVNQPQHF	TGTGCCTGGGCGGGGACAGTTAATCAGCCCCAGCATTTT
TRBV6-5	TRBD2	NA	TRBJ2-5	CASSRGLAGQETQYF	TGTGCCAGCAGCCGGGGACTAGCGGGCCAAGAGACCCAGTACTTC
TRBV13	NA	NA	TRBJ2-1	CASSQGGDEQFF	TGTGCCAGCAGCCAGGGGGGTGATGAGCAGTTCTTC
TRBV6-5	NA	NA	TRBJ1-1	CASSYSRRTEAFF	TGTGCCAGCAGTTACTCGCGCCGCACTGAAGCTTTCTTT
TRBV7-9	NA	NA	TRBJ2-1	CASSSLDSEQFF	TGTGCCAGCAGCTCCTTAGACTCTGAGCAGTTCTTC
TRBV9	TRBD1	NA	TRBJ2-4	CASSKAGTGGFLRQNIQYF	TGTGCCAGCAGTAAAGCCGGGACAGGGGGGTTTCTCCGGCAAAACATTCAGTACTTC
TRBV5-1	TRBD1	NA	TRBJ1-5	CASSLQGAGNQPQHF	TGCGCCAGCAGCTTACAGGGGGCTGGAAATCAGCCCCAGCATTTT
TRBV4-3	NA	NA	TRBJ1-2	CASSQDSWTNNGYTF	TGCGCCAGCAGCCAAGATAGTTGGACAAATAATGGCTACACCTTC
TRBV2	NA	NA	TRBJ2-3	CASSQQVDHTDTQYF	TGTGCCAGCAGCCAACAGGTGGACCACACAGATACGCAGTATTTT
TRBV15	TRBD1	NA	TRBJ2-2	CATAGTGNTGELFF	TGTGCCACCGCCGGGACAGGGAACACCGGGGAGCTGTTTTTT
TRBV27	NA	few	TRBJ2-7	CASSYASSYEQYF	TGTGCCAGCAGTTACGCGAGCTCCTACGAGCAGTACTTC
TRBV12-5	NA	once	TRBJ2-5	CASGLVQSGQETQYF	TGTGCTAGTGGTTTGGTACAGAGCGGGCAAGAGACCCAGTACTTC
TRBV7-2	TRBD1	few	TRBJ1-6	CASSLVGTEDSPLHF	TGTGCCAGCAGCTTAGTCGGGACAGAGGATTCACCCCTCCACTTT
TRBV7-2	NA	once	TRBJ1-2	CASRSGPEAGGYTF	TGTGCCAGCAGATCCGGTCCAGAGGCAGGGGGCTACACCTTC
TRBV7-2	NA	NA	TRBJ2-1	CASSPQGGFEQFF	TGTGCCAGCAGCCCCCAGGGCGGTTTTGAGCAGTTCTTC
TRBV4-2	NA	NA	TRBJ1-2	CASSQDTSGGYGYTF	TGTGCCAGCAGCCAAGATACCTCAGGAGGCTATGGCTACACCTTC
TRBV19	NA	NA	TRBJ2-1	CASSSGGTYNEQFF	TGTGCCAGTAGTAGTGGCGGGACCTACAATGAGCAGTTCTTC
TRBV4-3	TRBD2	few	TRBJ2-1	CASSQGGREGGDEQFF	TGCGCCAGCAGCCAAGGTGGGCGGGAGGGGGGCGATGAGCAGTTCTTC
TRBV13	TRBD2	NA	TRBJ2-7	CASSLGRGDAYEQYF	TGTGCCAGCAGCTTGGGGCGGGGGGACGCCTACGAGCAGTACTTC
TRBV29-1	TRBD2	NA	TRBJ2-3	CSDWAGADTQYF	TGCAGCGATTGGGCGGGGGCAGATACGCAGTATTTT
TRBV6-5	TRBD1	NA	TRBJ2-6	CASSQDRVGANVLTF	TGTGCCAGCAGCCAAGACAGGGTTGGGGCCAACGTCCTGACTTTC
TRBV25-1	NA	NA	TRBJ1-3	CASSRGNSGNTIYF	TGTGCCAGCAGTAGAGGGAATAGTGGAAACACCATATATTTT
TRBV7-9	TRBD1	NA	TRBJ1-5	CASGTGAGNQPQHF	TGTGCCAGCGGGACAGGGGCGGGCAATCAGCCCCAGCATTTT
TRBV28	TRBD2	NA	TRBJ2-1	CASRPSWEGQVVSEQFF	TGTGCCAGCAGACCATCGTGGGAGGGCCAGGTGGTGAGTGAGCAGTTCTTC
TRBV19	NA	NA	TRBJ2-7	CASTAGFNSYEQYF	TGTGCCAGTACCGCGGGGTTTAACTCCTACGAGCAGTACTTC
TRBV7-9	TRBD2	NA	TRBJ2-1	CASSFGRTSVLDEQFF	TGTGCCAGCAGCTTCGGTAGGACTAGCGTCTTGGATGAGCAGTTCTTC
TRBV9	NA	NA	TRBJ1-6	CASSVGRSGDSPLHF	TGTGCCAGCAGCGTGGGGCGGAGTGGGGATTCACCCCTCCACTTT
TRBV4-1	NA	NA	TRBJ2-7	CASSQAGVSYEQYF	TGCGCCAGCAGCCAAGCAGGGGTCTCCTACGAGCAGTACTTC
TRBV5-5	NA	NA	TRBJ1-5	CASSPQTSTVNQPQHF	TGTGCCAGCAGCCCCCAGACTTCGACAGTAAATCAGCCCCAGCATTTT
TRBV3-1/TRBV3-2	NA	NA	TRBJ2-7	CASSPRAGPYEQYF	TGTGCCAGCAGCCCCCGAGCAGGGCCATACGAGCAGTACTTC
TRBV5-1	TRBD2	NA	TRBJ2-7	CASSLYPSGRANEQYF	TGCGCCAGCAGCTTGTATCCTAGCGGGAGGGCTAATGAGCAGTACTTC
TRBV27	NA	NA	TRBJ2-5	CASSRLRSRGMQTQYF	TGTGCCAGCAGTCGGCTAAGATCTAGAGGCATGCAGACCCAGTACTTC
TRBV29-1	NA	NA	TRBJ1-5	CSVYEGGNQPQHF	TGCAGCGTTTACGAGGGCGGCAATCAGCCCCAGCATTTT
TRBV4-1	TRBD2	NA	TRBJ2-1	CASSQGTSGTYNEQFF	TGCGCCAGCAGCCAAGGGACTAGCGGGACCTACAATGAGCAGTTCTTC
TRBV5-5	TRBD1	NA	TRBJ2-7	CASSFNRGPYEQYF	TGTGCCAGCAGCTTCAACAGGGGGCCCTACGAGCAGTACTTC
TRBV4-1	TRBD2	NA	TRBJ2-1	CASSRWTSGSKDNEQFF	TGCGCCAGCAGCCGTTGGACTAGCGGGAGTAAGGACAATGAGCAGTTCTTC
TRBV5-6	TRBD1	NA	TRBJ1-5	CASSSTGRAQHF	TGTGCCAGCAGCTCGACAGGGAGAGCCCAGCATTTT
TRBV24-1	NA	NA	TRBJ2-3	CATSRGGYTQYF	TGTGCCACCAGCCGTGGGGGCTATACGCAGTATTTT
TRBV5-1	NA	NA	TRBJ1-5	CASSLAGGQGQPQHF	TGCGCCAGCAGCTTGGCCGGGGGGCAAGGACAGCCCCAGCATTTT
TRBV7-2	NA	NA	TRBJ1-2	CASSLYSYGYTF	TGTGCCAGCAGCCTGTATAGCTATGGCTACACCTTC
TRBV19	TRBD2	NA	TRBJ2-2	CASTPTSGNTGELFF	TGTGCCAGTACCCCGACTAGCGGCAACACCGGGGAGCTGTTTTTT
TRBV7-2	TRBD1	NA	TRBJ1-4	CASSWGQGDGEKLFF	TGTGCCAGCAGCTGGGGACAGGGGGATGGTGAAAAACTGTTTTTT
TRBV29-1	NA	NA	TRBJ2-7	CSVVSQTTSYEQYF	TGCAGCGTTGTAAGCCAGACTACCTCCTACGAGCAGTACTTC
TRBV27	TRBD2	NA	TRBJ2-2	CASSLSRGLAGGTGELFF	TGTGCCAGCAGTTTATCGAGGGGGCTAGCGGGAGGCACCGGGGAGCTGTTTTTT